A single sample gave rise to the 15 T cell receptor beta chains below, sequenced in a study of human T cells and chemical hapten exposure. Time point indicated: patch test 1, 2 weeks after DPC sensitization. Treatment noted: therapeutic diphenylcyclopropenone sensitization with weekly scalp DPC. Each CDR3 protein is one row after TCRdb ran MiXCR on the RACE reads. The sample shows about 360,000 distinct CDR3 sequences, approximately 6.9% of them seen only once. Sequencing was performed on whole blood, taken in connection with sensitization to the hapten diphenylcyclopropenone (DPC). The receptors come from a woman aged 18-29 years with alopecia areata. Some clones in this sample may be carry-over from other donors' samples.

This clonotype was observed at least ten times. The V gene is TRBV20-1, the J gene TRBJ2-7; no reliable D call. CDR1 and CDR2 (germline): DFQATT, SNEGSKA (reference sequence). CDR3 length: 15 residues. Between the trimmed V and J ends, which lost 3 bases and 3 bases, there was a span of 18 bases. CDR3: CSASSEIGLSYEQYF. CDR3 DNA sequence: TGCAGTGCTAGCTCAGAGATAGGGCTGAGCTACGAGCAGTACTTC.

This clonotype was seen more than once but under ten times. The chain is built from TRBV6-5 and TRBJ2-5; D possibly corresponds to TRBD1 (6 bases). The CDR3 has 14 residues. V lost 1 base, J lost 2 bases, and 8 bases lay in between. Per the germline V gene, CDR1 is MNHEY and CDR2 is SVGAGI. In DNA form, the CDR3 reads TGTGCCAGCAGTTACTGGGACACACAAGAGACCCAGTACTTC. Its translation: CASSYWDTQETQYF.

This clonotype was observed at least ten times. V usage is TRBV7-6 and J usage is TRBJ2-5; D gene ambiguous. V was cut by 5 bases and J by 2 bases, with 6 bases left in between. The CDR3 runs 12 residues. Germline CDR1 is SGHVS and CDR2 is FNYEAQ. The CDR3 here is CASSLAQETQYF. The CDR3 coding sequence is TGTGCCAGCAGCCTCGCTCAAGAGACCCAGTACTTC.

This clonotype appeared many times. The rearrangement joins TRBV4-2 to TRBJ2-1, with D tentatively TRBD2 (6 bases). Germline V CDR1 and CDR2: LGHNA, YNFKEQ. Trimming removed 3 bases from V and 0 bases from J, with 12 bases in between. The CDR3 has 16 amino acids. The CDR3 spells CASSQIMGGSYNEQFF. CDR3 nucleotides: TGTGCCAGCAGCCAGATTATGGGGGGCTCCTACAATGAGCAGTTCTTC.

This clonotype was detected many times. The chain employs TRBV9 and TRBJ2-3, with D tentatively TRBD1 (6 bases). The CDR3 extends over 14 amino acids. Trimming removed 2 bases from V and 3 bases from J, with 10 bases in between. Germline assignment: CDR1 SGDLS and CDR2 YYNGEE. CDR3 sequence reads: CASSVGGFTDTQYF. DNA for the CDR3: TGTGCCAGCAGCGTTGGGGGCTTTACAGATACGCAGTATTTT.

This clonotype was seen a few times. The V call is TRBV28, the J call TRBJ2-3, with D tentatively TRBD2 (6 bases). The CDR3 contains 15 residues. V lost 7 bases, J lost 2 bases, and 16 bases lay in between. The germline gives CDR1 MDHEN, CDR2 SYDVKM. CDR3 nucleotide sequence: TGTGCCAGCACCGTCTACGCGGGGTCCACAGATACGCAGTATTTT. This codes for CASTVYAGSTDTQYF.

This clonotype was picked up many times. The chain employs TRBV12-3 or TRBV12-4 and TRBJ1-1, with TRBD1 as a possible D gene (6 bases). The V gene lost 3 bases and the J gene lost 6 bases, with 23 bases spanning the gap. The CDR3 length is 17 residues. The CDR3 nucleotides are TGTGCCAGCAGTTTGATTCGGGGCCACAGGGCTGAGTCTGAAGCTTTCTTT. Amino acid sequence: CASSLIRGHRAESEAFF.

The chain couples TRBV10-3 to TRBJ2-3; 8 bases map to TRBD1. Losses at the gene ends were 4 bases for V and 1 base for J; bases not matched to a gene: 7. CDR3 length equals 16 residues. CDR1 and CDR2 from the germline V gene are ENHRY and SYGVKD. In DNA, the CDR3 is TGTGCCATCAGTGGAAAAGGACAGGGAGGCACAGATACGCAGTATTTT. Its translation is CAISGKGQGGTDTQYF.

This clonotype came up many times. J is TRBJ2-7 and V is TRBV20-1, with a possible D match to TRBD2 (5 bases). V was clipped by 3 bases and J by 3 bases, with 15 bases between them. There are 14 residues in the CDR3. CDR1 is DFQATT, CDR2 SNEGSKA, per germline (reference sequence). The CDR3 here is CSASSDLTYYEQYF. Written as DNA, the CDR3 is TGCAGTGCTAGCTCGGACTTAACATACTACGAGCAGTACTTC.

V usage is TRBV29-1 and J usage is TRBJ2-3; 7 bases agree with TRBD2. V lost 1 base, J lost 2 bases, and 3 bases stayed unmatched. The CDR3 has 14 residues. Germline V gives CDR1 SQVTM, CDR2 ANQGSEA. The CDR3 DNA reads as TGCAGCGTTGAAGGCGGGGGAGACACAGATACGCAGTATTTT. Protein sequence: CSVEGGGDTDTQYF.

J is TRBJ1-5 and V is TRBV3-1; D is undetermined. Between the trimmed V and J ends, which lost 0 bases and 5 bases, there was a span of 11 bases. Germline lookup yields CDR1 LGHDT and CDR2 YNNKEL (reference sequence). There are 15 residues in the CDR3. The CDR3 DNA is TGTGCCAGCAGCCAAGATCGAGCTCCTCATCAGCCCCAGCATTTT. It specifies CASSQDRAPHQPQHF.

This clonotype was found a few times. V and J are TRBV9 and TRBJ1-1, with unresolved D. V was pared by 3 bases and J by 0 bases, with 12 bases between. Germline assignment: CDR1 SGDLS and CDR2 YYNGEE. This CDR3 has 15 residues. The CDR3 sequence is CASSARTEMNTEAFF. The CDR3 nucleotides read TGTGCCAGCAGCGCGCGGACGGAGATGAACACTGAAGCTTTCTTT. The full variable domain, rest sourced from reference TRBV9 and TRBJ1-1, is DSGVTQTPKHLITATGQRVTLRCSPRSGDLSVYWYQQSLDQGLQFLIQYYNGEERAKGNILERFSAQQFPDLHSELNLSSLELGDSALYFCASSARTEMNTEAFFGQGTRLTVV.

This clonotype came up many times. V gene TRBV6-2 or TRBV6-3 combines with J gene TRBJ1-3; tentative D call: TRBD1 (5 bases). The CDR3 is made up of 18 amino acids. With 1 base removed from V and 4 bases from J, the gap between germline ends came to 20 bases. CDR1 is MNHEY, CDR2 SVGEGT, per germline. The chain's CDR3 is CASSYYRDGKTEGNTIYF. The CDR3 bases are TGTGCCAGCAGTTACTACCGGGACGGAAAGACCGAGGGAAACACCATATATTTT.

The J gene is TRBJ2-3, the V gene TRBV7-2, with 11 bases aligning to TRBD2. The ends lost 6 bases at V and 2 bases at J; junction bases unmatched: 10. Per the germline V gene, CDR1 is SGHTA and CDR2 is FQGNSA. The CDR3 runs 17 residues. The CDR3 region has the DNA TGTGCCAGCAGTCCTGGACTAGCGGGCTCTTACACAGATACGCAGTATTTT. Protein product: CASSPGLAGSYTDTQYF.

This rearrangement joins TRBV25-1 to TRBJ2-1, with TRBD2 identical over 9 bases. The CDR3 is 14 amino acids. Germline V CDR1 and CDR2: MGHDK, SYGVNS. Trimming removed 6 bases from V and 7 bases from J; junction bases left unmatched: 7. CDR3 in amino acids: CASSGTSRRNEQFF. The CDR3 DNA sequence: TGTGCCAGCAGCGGGACTAGCAGGAGAAATGAGCAGTTCTTC.